The rows below give T cell receptor beta chains drawn from one sample of a study of blood T cells in healthy people across ages. TCRdb passed the 5' RACE reads through MiXCR, listing each CDR3 protein once. The data contain some 1.6 million distinct CDR3 sequences, roughly a third of them singletons. The sequenced sample was blood. All receptors derive from a woman aged 30 to 39 in good health. Both conserved end residues are part of each CDR3. The D gene is left open where the match is weak. Expanded clones get a size class; other rows say once, few or many, or leave the size out.

TRBV2	-	TRBJ1-2	-	CASSGGAQVNYGYTF	TGTGCCAGCAGTGGTGGGGCCCAAGTTAACTATGGCTACACCTTC
TRBV15	-	TRBJ2-7	TRBD1	CATSKGQGAYEQYF	TGTGCCACCAGCAAGGGACAGGGGGCCTACGAGCAGTACTTC
TRBV4-1	few	TRBJ1-5	-	CASSQVGGGLGNQPQHF	TGCGCCAGCAGCCAAGTCGGTGGGGGCTTAGGCAATCAGCCCCAGCATTTT
TRBV14	few	TRBJ1-2	-	CASSQGGGRGYGYTF	TGTGCCAGCAGCCAAGGGGGGGGCCGTGGCTATGGCTACACCTTC
TRBV5-1	once	TRBJ2-7	-	CASSLDGSNYEQYF	TGCGCCAGCAGCTTGGACGGCAGCAACTACGAGCAGTACTTC
TRBV20-1	few	TRBJ2-3	-	CSARRPGWSGGTDTQYF	TGCAGTGCTAGAAGGCCGGGATGGAGCGGCGGCACAGATACGCAGTATTTT
TRBV9	-	TRBJ2-3	TRBD2	CASSVTSGGTGDTQYF	TGTGCCAGCAGCGTAACTAGCGGGGGGACTGGGGATACGCAGTATTTT
TRBV14	-	TRBJ2-6	TRBD1	CASSQKGAQSGANVLTF	TGTGCCAGCAGCCAAAAGGGGGCGCAGTCTGGGGCCAACGTCCTGACTTTC
TRBV18	-	TRBJ1-1	-	CASSISGTQGGQNTEAFF	TGTGCCAGCTCAATCTCCGGGACCCAAGGGGGTCAGAACACTGAAGCTTTCTTT
TRBV3-1	-	TRBJ2-1	-	CASSQELEGPEDEQFF	TGTGCCAGCAGCCAAGAACTCGAGGGGCCCGAGGATGAGCAGTTCTTC
TRBV29-1	-	TRBJ2-5	-	CSVVQGPQETQYF	TGCAGCGTCGTACAGGGCCCACAAGAGACCCAGTACTTC
TRBV4-1	-	TRBJ2-1	-	CANSQYPRGSYNKQFF	TGCGCCAACAGCCAATACCCGCGGGGTTCCTACAATAAGCAGTTCTTC
TRBV25-1	-	TRBJ2-1	TRBD1	CASREQGAQLYNEQFF	TGTGCCAGCAGGGAACAGGGGGCCCAGCTCTACAATGAGCAGTTCTTC
TRBV9	-	TRBJ1-1	-	CASSSYTSPEAFF	TGTGCCAGCAGCTCCTATACGTCCCCTGAAGCTTTCTTT
TRBV4-1	-	TRBJ1-5	-	CASSQIHMGFGSNQPQHF	TGCGCCAGCAGCCAAATTCATATGGGGTTTGGGAGCAATCAGCCCCAGCATTTT
TRBV4-1	-	TRBJ2-3	-	CASSQEIPGPSSDTQYF	TGCGCCAGCAGCCAAGAGATACCGGGACCTTCCTCAGATACGCAGTATTTT
TRBV19	few	TRBJ2-7	TRBD2	CASSKKLAGGVSEQYF	TGTGCCAGTAGTAAAAAACTAGCGGGAGGAGTCAGCGAGCAGTACTTC
TRBV10-2	-	TRBJ1-6	-	CASSESRGANSPLHF	TGCGCCAGCAGTGAGTCGCGGGGGGCTAATTCACCCCTCCACTTT
TRBV20-1	-	TRBJ2-1	-	CNARDPGLWNEQFF	TGCAATGCTAGAGATCCCGGACTGTGGAATGAGCAGTTCTTC
TRBV4-2	-	TRBJ2-3	TRBD2	CASSQTGTSGSSTDTQYF	TGTGCCAGCAGCCAGACCGGGACTAGCGGGAGTAGCACAGATACGCAGTATTTT
TRBV13	-	TRBJ2-1	-	CASSLLAGDEQFF	TGTGCCAGCAGCTTACTCGCTGGCGATGAGCAGTTCTTC
TRBV7-9	-	TRBJ1-2	TRBD1	CASSPMGQGVHYGYTF	TGTGCCAGCAGCCCGATGGGACAGGGGGTGCACTATGGCTACACCTTC
TRBV12-3/TRBV12-4	-	TRBJ2-5	TRBD2	CAGSPGGAQYF	TGTGCCGGCAGTCCCGGGGGGGCCCAGTACTTC
TRBV6-1	few	TRBJ2-3	-	CASSDHDRRDTQYF	TGTGCCAGCAGTGATCATGACCGTCGAGATACGCAGTATTTT
TRBV5-1	-	TRBJ2-7	-	CASSAGREVSEQYF	TGCGCCAGCAGCGCGGGGCGGGAAGTGAGTGAGCAGTACTTC
TRBV28	-	TRBJ2-7	-	CASSLSRGPPTYEQYF	TGTGCCAGCAGTTTAAGTCGGGGGCCTCCGACCTACGAGCAGTACTTC
TRBV11-2	-	TRBJ2-5	-	CASSSFGSSDHQETQYF	TGTGCCAGCAGCTCCTTTGGGTCTAGCGACCACCAAGAGACCCAGTACTTC
TRBV5-1	-	TRBJ2-5	-	CASRGTRETQYF	TGCGCCAGCCGTGGGACCAGAGAGACCCAGTACTTC
TRBV29-1	-	TRBJ1-1	-	CSVVRSRGGEAFF	TGCAGCGTGGTCCGGTCCCGAGGGGGTGAAGCTTTCTTT
TRBV27	few	TRBJ2-3	TRBD2	CASSLRPSGGETPDTQYF	TGTGCCAGCAGTTTACGGCCTAGCGGGGGGGAAACACCAGATACGCAGTATTTT